This TCR beta chain was profiled in a study of cytomegalovirus exposure and HLA in healthy donors. General observations from the study: Some public TCRs appeared in many individuals, while most sequences were rare. In a later analysis, TCR beta V- and J-gene trimming showed a link to a missense DCLRE1C variant.

The PCR used 60 Vbeta and 13 Jbeta primers. The protocol was immunoSEQ multiplex PCR, while the TCRdb copy is restricted to in-frame clones and leaves out a portion. This table holds roughly 190,000 clones, 65% to 85% found once. This CDR3 has 14 residues. Looked up from germline, CDR1 is SGHTA and CDR2 is FQGNSA. Trimming shortened V by 3 bases and J by 4 bases, and 12 bases separated the two germline ends. Turning to this clone: Antigen: not known.

The TCR comes from a woman aged 18-29 years in good health and CMV-seronegative. V and J are TRBV7-2 and TRBJ1-1, with D tentatively TRBD1 (5 bases). Sample: PBMCs. The CDR3, as DNA: TGTGCCAGCAGCTTTGGAGGGGCGGGCACTGAAGCTTTCTTT. This sequence encodes CASSFGGAGTEAFF.